These 16 T cell receptor beta chains were all obtained from the same sample, sequenced in a study of blood T cell repertoires in COVID-19. Libraries were prepared by immunoSEQ multiplex PCR; TCRdb keeps only in-frame clonotypes and omits some of them. The repertoire consists of tens of thousands of clones, with roughly 82% occurring once and the leading ten covering about 14%. Sequenced material: peripheral blood. All receptors derive from a human donor in a cohort sampled during active COVID-19.

The chain combines TRBV19 with TRBJ2-5; D possibly corresponds to TRBD2 (5 bases). Germline-derived CDR1 and CDR2 are LNHDA and SQIVND (reference sequence). This CDR3 comprises 14 residues. V lost 1 base to trimming and J lost 2 bases, with 8 bases between them. CDR3 amino acids: CASSIGEGQETQYF. DNA of the CDR3: TGTGCCAGTAGTATAGGCGAGGGTCAAGAGACCCAGTACTTC.

The chain has TRBV29-1 and TRBJ2-1, with 9 nucleotides matching TRBD2. The germline CDR1 and CDR2 sequences are SQVTM and ANQGSEA. The CDR3 loop spans 14 amino acids. V lost 4 bases to trimming and J lost 2 bases; unmatched junction nucleotides: 3. CDR3 residues: CSVVASGAYNEQFF. The CDR3 coding sequence is TGCAGCGTTGTGGCTAGCGGGGCCTACAATGAGCAGTTCTTC.

This chain links TRBV13 with TRBJ2-4, with 7 bases fitting TRBD1. The germline gives CDR1 PRHDT, CDR2 FYEKMQ (reference sequence). The ends lost 1 base at V and 1 base at J; junction bases unmatched: 10. The CDR3 is 18 amino acids. CDR3 loop: CASSLEVGDRVAKNIQYF. The CDR3 nucleotides are TGTGCCAGCAGCTTAGAAGTAGGTGACAGGGTGGCCAAAAACATTCAGTACTTC.

The chain joins TRBV19 to TRBJ1-5; TRBD1 matches 8 bases. The CDR3 contains 15 residues. In germline, CDR1 is LNHDA, CDR2 SQIVND (reference sequence). V dropped 3 bases and J dropped 4; count of bases not matched to a gene: 5. CDR3 sequence (DNA): TGTGCCAGTAGTATCGGACAGGGCACTAATCAGCCCCAGCATTTT. Translation: CASSIGQGTNQPQHF.

V usage is TRBV13 and J usage is TRBJ2-1; TRBD2 is a possible D gene (5 bases). The CDR3 runs 13 residues. Trimming shortened V by 5 bases and J by 6 bases, and 11 bases separated the two germline ends. CDR1 is PRHDT and CDR2 is FYEKMQ in the germline V gene (reference sequence). The CDR3 reads CASSQDRGNEQFF. The CDR3 DNA reads TGTGCCAGCAGCCAGGACCGGGGCAATGAGCAGTTCTTC.

This chain connects TRBV11-1 to TRBJ1-2; D is uncertain. The CDR3 spans 16 residues. Trimming left V 2 bases short and J 1 base short, with 14 bases between. Per the germline V gene, CDR1 is SGHAT and CDR2 is FQDESV (reference sequence). CDR3 coding DNA: TGTGCCAGCAGCTTACCGAGGAGCCTAAATAACTATGGCTACACCTTC. Protein product: CASSLPRSLNNYGYTF.

V gene TRBV6-4 combines with J gene TRBJ2-2, with D tentatively TRBD2 (6 bases). Germline V CDR1 and CDR2: MRHNA, SNTAGT. V was clipped by 5 bases and J by 5 bases, with 12 bases between them. This CDR3 region has 14 residues. CDR3 sequence: CASSSIAATGELFF. CDR3 nucleotides: TGTGCCAGCAGTAGTATAGCGGCTACCGGGGAGCTGTTTTTT.

The CDR3 DNA follows: TGTGCCAGCAGTGGGGACAGGGTAAACGAGCAGTACTTC. Translation: CASSGDRVNEQYF. The chain uses TRBV2 and TRBJ2-7; 9 bases are a match to TRBD1. J gave up 5 bases and V 4 bases, and 3 bases lay outside the gene matches. Germline values: CDR1 SNHLY, CDR2 FYNNEI. The CDR3 contains 13 residues.

This clone was recorded only once. This sequence joins TRBV5-1 and TRBJ2-1, with D perhaps TRBD2 (5 bases). Germline V gives CDR1 SGHRS, CDR2 YFSETQ. Trimming removed 0 bases at V and 3 bases at J, with 10 bases between. The CDR3 is made up of 15 amino acids. CDR3 nucleotide sequence: TGCGCCAGCAGCTTGGATACTGGAGGCTACAATGAGCAGTTCTTC. It translates to CASSLDTGGYNEQFF.

V usage is TRBV7-6 and J usage is TRBJ1-6; the D is unclear. The CDR3 totals 13 residues. The germline gives CDR1 SGHVS, CDR2 FNYEAQ. The ends were cut back, 1 base at V and 6 bases at J, with 4 bases in the middle. The CDR3 loop is CASSLGSNSPLHF. The CDR3 DNA reads TGTGCCAGCAGCTTAGGGAGTAATTCACCCCTCCACTTT.

This rearrangement joins TRBV3-1 (or the pseudogene TRBV3-2) to TRBJ2-5; 10 bases fit TRBD2. Germline trimming cut 4 bases from V and 1 base from J; bases unmatched to any gene: 3. The CDR3 is made up of 15 amino acids. Germline V lookup: CDR1 LGHDT, CDR2 YNNKEL (reference sequence). CDR3 coding DNA: TGTGCCAGCAGCCTCCCTAGCGGGGGCCAAGAGACCCAGTACTTC. Its protein product is CASSLPSGGQETQYF.

The V call is TRBV6-2 or TRBV6-3, the J call TRBJ1-5; TRBD1 aligns across 7 bases. The CDR3 covers 18 residues. The V segment lost 5 bases and the J segment 4 bases; nucleotides outside the gene matches: 17. The germline gives CDR1 MNHEY, CDR2 SVGEGT. CDR3 protein: CASSAGVGTARINQPQHF. CDR3 DNA sequence: TGTGCCAGCAGTGCGGGCGTGGGGACAGCACGAATTAATCAGCCCCAGCATTTT.

The rearrangement links TRBV11-3 to TRBJ2-7; 8 bases are shared with TRBD2. V was pared by 3 bases and J by 2 bases, with 6 bases of the junction left unmatched. CDR1 SGHNT and CDR2 YENEEA come from the germline V gene. This CDR3 contains 15 residues. The CDR3 spells CASSFGSGTPYEQYF. CDR3 sequence (DNA): TGTGCCAGCAGCTTCGGTAGCGGGACCCCCTACGAGCAGTACTTC.

V gene TRBV4-3 combines with J gene TRBJ1-2; D not resolved. Germline loops: CDR1 LGHNA, CDR2 YSLEER. V was clipped by 1 base and J by 3 bases, with 15 bases between them. There are 16 residues in the CDR3. The CDR3: CASSQVATNGHYGYTF. The DNA of the CDR3 is TGCGCCAGCAGCCAAGTGGCAACTAATGGTCACTATGGCTACACCTTC.

As DNA, the CDR3 is TGTGCCAGTAGTATACGGGCTAGCGGGGGATACAATGAGCAGTTCTTC. Translation gives CASSIRASGGYNEQFF. J is TRBJ2-1 and V is TRBV19, with 10 bases fitting TRBD2. Germline V gene sequence: CDR1 LNHDA, CDR2 SQIVND (reference sequence). The CDR3 contains 16 residues. After removal of 2 bases from V and 4 bases from J, the junction contained 5 bases not matched to a gene.

The V gene is TRBV27, the J gene TRBJ1-5, with TRBD1 matching 8 bases. The CDR3 has 15 residues. Germline V lookup: CDR1 MNHEY, CDR2 SMNVEV (reference sequence). The V gene end was trimmed by 5 bases and the J gene end by 1 base; junction bases not matched to a gene: 4. CDR3 nucleotide sequence: TGTGCCAGCAGTAGACAGGGGAGGAGCAATCAGCCCCAGCATTTT. This translates into CASSRQGRSNQPQHF.